This TCR beta chain was captured by sequencing in a study of cytomegalovirus exposure and HLA in healthy donors. The wider study: Membership in the Caucasian-associated ancestry cluster was found for around 85% of 300 to 500 genotyped donors.

Study results and limitations: When analyzed later, a missense DCLRE1C variant was found to be linked to TCR beta V- and J-gene trimming. Later on, analysis showed that most CMV-associated TCR beta chains appeared to be HLA-restricted.

The study did not record CMV serostatus for this donor. Vbeta (60) and Jbeta (13) primers were used in the PCR. Profiled with immunoSEQ multiplex PCR; TCRdb holds only in-frame clones, not every one. The data contain approximately 150,000 clones, 65% to 75% of them singletons. On this clone itself: What it recognizes is unknown.

Source material: PBMCs. The receptor was derived from a human donor in good health.

CDR3 nucleotide sequence: TGCGCCAGCAGCTTATTAGGGGGTGACTATCAGCCCCAGCATTTT. It specifies CASSLLGGDYQPQHF. The chain combines TRBV5-1 with TRBJ1-5, with D possibly matching TRBD1 (6 bases). Germline loops: CDR1 SGHRS, CDR2 YFSETQ. The CDR3 has 15 residues. V was trimmed by 2 bases and J by 5 bases, leaving 14 bases between them.